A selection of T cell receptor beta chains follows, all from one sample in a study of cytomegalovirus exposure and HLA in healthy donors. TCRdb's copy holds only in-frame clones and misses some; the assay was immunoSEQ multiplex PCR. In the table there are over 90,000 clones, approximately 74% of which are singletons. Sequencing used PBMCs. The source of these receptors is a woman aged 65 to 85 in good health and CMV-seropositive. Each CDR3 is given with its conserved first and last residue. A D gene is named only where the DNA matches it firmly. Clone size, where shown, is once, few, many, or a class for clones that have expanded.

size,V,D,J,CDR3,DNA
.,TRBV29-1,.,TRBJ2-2,CSVEDRGSGELFF,TGCAGCGTTGAAGATCGGGGGTCCGGGGAGCTGTTTTTT
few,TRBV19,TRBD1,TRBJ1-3,CASTPNQGAFGNTIYF,TGTGCCAGTACCCCCAATCAGGGGGCGTTTGGAAACACCATATATTTT
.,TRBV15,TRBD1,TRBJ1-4,CATSRDRRTGEKLFF,TGTGCCACCAGCAGAGACCGACGGACAGGGGAAAAACTGTTTTTT
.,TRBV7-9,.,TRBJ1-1,CASSPGGQMNTEAFF,TGTGCCAGCAGCCCCGGCGGGCAGATGAACACTGAAGCTTTCTTT
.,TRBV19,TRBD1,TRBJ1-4,CASSLGQGYEKLFF,TGTGCCAGTAGTTTAGGACAGGGTTATGAAAAACTGTTTTTT
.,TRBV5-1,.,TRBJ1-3,CASSPSGSGGNTIYF,TGCGCCAGCAGCCCATCGGGTTCGGGTGGAAACACCATATATTTT
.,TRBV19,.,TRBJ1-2,CASSMTSGAYYGYTF,TGTGCCAGTAGTATGACCTCTGGGGCCTACTATGGCTACACCTTC
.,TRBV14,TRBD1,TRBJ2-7,CASSRQGAPYEQYF,TGTGCCAGCAGTCGACAGGGAGCCCCCTACGAGCAGTACTTC
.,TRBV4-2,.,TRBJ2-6,CASSPSVGANVLTF,TGTGCCAGCAGCCCCTCGGTCGGGGCCAACGTCCTGACTTTC
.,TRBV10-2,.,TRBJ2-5,CASSESGGKTQYF,TGCGCCAGCAGTGAGTCGGGCGGGAAGACCCAGTACTTC
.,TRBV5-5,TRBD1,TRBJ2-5,CASSFGGQGGETQYF,TGTGCCAGCAGCTTTGGGGGACAGGGTGGAGAGACCCAGTACTTC
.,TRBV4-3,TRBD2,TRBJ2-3,CASSQDNDRVASGETTDTQYF,TGCGCCAGCAGCCAAGATAACGACAGGGTTGCTAGCGGGGAGACCACAGATACGCAGTATTTT
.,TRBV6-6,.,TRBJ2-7,CATSRESGEQYF,TGTGCCACGTCCCGGGAGTCTGGTGAGCAGTACTTC
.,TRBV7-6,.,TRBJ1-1,CASSMGAVTEAFF,TGTGCCAGCAGCATGGGGGCTGTCACTGAAGCTTTCTTT
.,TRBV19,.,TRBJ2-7,CASSPNAGLLNYEQYF,TGTGCCAGTAGCCCGAATGCGGGACTCCTGAACTACGAGCAGTACTTC
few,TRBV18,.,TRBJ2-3,CASSPQLEDTQYF,TGTGCCAGCTCACCCCAACTAGAGGATACGCAGTATTTT
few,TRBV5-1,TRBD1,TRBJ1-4,CASSPGQLGEKLFF,TGCGCCAGCAGCCCGGGACAGCTTGGCGAAAAACTGTTTTTT
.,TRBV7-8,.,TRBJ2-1,CASSQSTGYNEQFF,TGTGCCAGCAGCCAATCCACAGGGTATAATGAGCAGTTCTTC
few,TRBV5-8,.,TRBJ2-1,CASSPEGADRRYEQFF,TGTGCCAGCAGCCCAGAGGGAGCGGACCGCAGATATGAGCAGTTCTTC
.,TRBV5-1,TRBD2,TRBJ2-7,CASSSGLAGITYEQYF,TGCGCCAGCAGCTCGGGCCTAGCGGGCATTACCTACGAGCAGTACTTC
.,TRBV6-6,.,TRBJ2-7,CASSYSDTSYEQYF,TGTGCCAGCAGTTACTCGGACACCTCCTACGAGCAGTACTTC
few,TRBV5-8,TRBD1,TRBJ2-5,CASSPWTGEETQYF,TGTGCCAGCAGCCCTTGGACAGGGGAAGAGACCCAGTACTTC
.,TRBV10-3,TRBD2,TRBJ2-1,CAIRTSGRDNEQFF,TGTGCCATCAGGACTAGCGGGAGGGATAATGAGCAGTTCTTC
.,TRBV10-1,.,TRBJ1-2,CASSESGVYGYTF,TGCGCCAGCAGTGAATCAGGGGTCTATGGCTACACCTTC
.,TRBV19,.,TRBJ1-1,CASSIPTITEAFF,TGTGCCAGTAGTATCCCGACTATCACTGAAGCTTTCTTT
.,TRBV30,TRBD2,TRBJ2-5,CAWVSGSGETQYF,TGTGCCTGGGTTAGCGGGAGCGGAGAGACCCAGTACTTC
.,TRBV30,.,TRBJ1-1,CAWSPRVTAEAFF,TGTGCCTGGAGCCCCAGGGTTACCGCTGAAGCTTTCTTT
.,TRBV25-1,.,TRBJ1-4,CASSPRPGRGYGKLFF,TGTGCCAGCAGCCCAAGACCTGGCAGGGGCTATGGTAAACTGTTTTTT
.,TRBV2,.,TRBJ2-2,CASSEFRVGTGELFF,TGTGCCAGCAGTGAATTCCGGGTTGGCACCGGGGAGCTGTTTTTT
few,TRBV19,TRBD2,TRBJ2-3,CASSIGTSAADTQYF,TGTGCCAGTAGTATAGGGACTAGCGCTGCAGATACGCAGTATTTT
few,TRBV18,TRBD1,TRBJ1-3,CASSRQGYNTIYF,TGTGCCAGCTCACGACAGGGCTACAACACCATATATTTT
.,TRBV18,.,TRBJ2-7,CASSPSRGEQYF,TGTGCCAGCTCACCAAGTAGGGGCGAGCAGTACTTC
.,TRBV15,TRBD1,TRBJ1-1,CATSRPSSDREEAFF,TGTGCCACCAGCAGGCCTTCGTCGGACAGGGAGGAAGCTTTCTTT
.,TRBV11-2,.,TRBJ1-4,CASSLNRATNEKLFF,TGTGCCAGCAGCCTAAACAGGGCAACTAATGAAAAACTGTTTTTT
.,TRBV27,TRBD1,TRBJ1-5,CASRDRASSNQPQHF,TGTGCCAGCAGGGACAGGGCTTCTAGCAATCAGCCCCAGCATTTT
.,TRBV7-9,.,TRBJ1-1,CASSLVQGGRNTEAFF,TGTGCCAGCAGCTTAGTACAGGGCGGTCGGAACACTGAAGCTTTCTTT
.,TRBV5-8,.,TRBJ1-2,CASSVASWQVVGYTF,TGTGCCAGCAGCGTGGCGAGTTGGCAGGTGGTAGGCTACACCTTC
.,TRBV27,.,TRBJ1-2,CASSKQGFYSYGYTF,TGTGCCAGCAGTAAACAGGGCTTTTACAGCTATGGCTACACCTTC
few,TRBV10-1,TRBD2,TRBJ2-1,CASSEGLVGNEQFF,TGCGCCAGCAGTGAAGGACTAGTGGGCAATGAGCAGTTCTTC
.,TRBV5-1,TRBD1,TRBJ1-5,CASSTTGDSNQPQHF,TGCGCCAGCAGCACCACAGGGGATAGCAATCAGCCCCAGCATTTT
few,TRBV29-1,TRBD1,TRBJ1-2,CSVDLGWTGGDGYTF,TGCAGCGTTGATCTTGGGTGGACAGGGGGCGACGGCTACACCTTC
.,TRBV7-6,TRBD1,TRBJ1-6,CASSLEGGQGNSPLHF,TGTGCCAGCAGCCTAGAGGGGGGACAGGGGAATTCACCCCTCCACTTT
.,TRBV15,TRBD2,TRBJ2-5,CATRIRSGGGETHQETQYF,TGTGCCACCAGAATACGATCGGGCGGGGGAGAGACCCACCAAGAGACCCAGTACTTC
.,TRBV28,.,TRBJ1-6,CASSTNREGSPLHF,TGTGCCAGCAGTACTAACAGGGAAGGTTCACCCCTCCACTTT
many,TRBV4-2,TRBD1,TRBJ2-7,CASSRGQGGSYEQYF,TGTGCCAGCAGCCGCGGACAGGGGGGGAGCTACGAGCAGTACTTC
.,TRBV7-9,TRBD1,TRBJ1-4,CSSSLGQGLANEKLFF,TGTTCCAGCAGCTTGGGACAGGGTTTGGCTAATGAAAAACTGTTTTTT
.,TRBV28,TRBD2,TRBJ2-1,CASRLAPAYNEQFF,TGTGCCAGCAGACTAGCGCCTGCCTACAATGAGCAGTTCTTC
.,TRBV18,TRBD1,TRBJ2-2,CASSPNRGSTGELFF,TGTGCCAGCTCACCTAACAGGGGTAGCACCGGGGAGCTGTTTTTT
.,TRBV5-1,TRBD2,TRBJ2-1,CASSLRRGSDSIYNEQFF,TGCGCCAGCAGCTTGCGTCGCGGGAGTGACAGCATCTACAATGAGCAGTTCTTC
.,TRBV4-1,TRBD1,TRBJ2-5,CASSSIGTGGVETQYF,TGCGCCAGCAGCTCAATAGGGACAGGGGGCGTAGAGACCCAGTACTTC
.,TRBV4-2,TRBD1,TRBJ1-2,CASSSSGGLPYGYTF,TGTGCCAGCAGCTCCTCAGGGGGCCTACCCTATGGCTACACCTTC
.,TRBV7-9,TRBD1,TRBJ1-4,CASSPEGRGRSLGKLFF,TGTGCCAGCAGCCCAGAGGGCAGGGGGCGAAGTCTTGGGAAACTGTTTTTT
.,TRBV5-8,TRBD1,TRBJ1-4,CASSLIIPTGVTNEKLFF,TGTGCCAGCAGCTTGATTATCCCCACAGGGGTAACTAATGAAAAACTGTTTTTT
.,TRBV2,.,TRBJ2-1,CASRTTSGGRQFF,TGTGCCAGCAGGACGACTAGTGGGGGGAGGCAGTTCTTC
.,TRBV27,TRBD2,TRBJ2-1,CASSFTSGRVGSYNEQFF,TGTGCCAGCAGTTTTACTAGCGGGAGAGTGGGCTCCTACAATGAGCAGTTCTTC
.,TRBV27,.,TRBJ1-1,CASSLVGRSWNTEAFF,TGTGCCAGCAGTTTAGTTGGCAGGTCGTGGAACACTGAAGCTTTCTTT
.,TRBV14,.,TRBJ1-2,CASSQKSLSDYGYTF,TGTGCCAGCAGCCAAAAGTCCCTCAGTGACTATGGCTACACCTTC
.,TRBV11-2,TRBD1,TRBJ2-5,CASSPGDRGLWETQYF,TGTGCCAGCAGCCCAGGGGACAGGGGGCTCTGGGAGACCCAGTACTTC
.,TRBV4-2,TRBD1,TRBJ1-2,CASSPALQGAHRVYGYTF,TGTGCCAGCAGCCCTGCCCTACAGGGGGCGCACCGTGTCTATGGCTACACCTTC